This TCR beta chain appears in the sequencing data of a study of OX40 agonist ivuxolimab in advanced cancers. Across the whole study: Every 2 weeks, ivuxolimab was infused into the patients intravenously at between 0.01 and 10 mg/kg. Of mixed ages from about 23 to 85 and averaging about 60 years, the group was more than 65% male.

A history of autoimmune disease or systemic immunosuppression excluded patients. In regard to this clone: Antigen unknown.

Assay: immunoSEQ multiplex PCR; the TCRdb copy retains only in-frame clones and omits some. The table includes more than 95,000 clones, 80% to 95% detected once. General study points: There were also nonresponders showing low normalized T-cell clonal expansion.

V was clipped by 8 bases and J by 2 bases; unmatched bases: 7. This CDR3 is built from 14 residues. The starting material was CD4+ or CD8+ T cells sorted from blood, obtained in a trial of the OX40 agonist ivuxolimab. V is TRBV23-1 and J is TRBJ2-7; 9 positions agree with TRBD1. TRBV23-1 carries the ORF label, with uncertain function. This TCR came from an adult with an advanced solid tumor such as melanoma, head and neck, liver or kidney cancer. The CDR3, as DNA: TGCGCCAGCCCCGCGGGGACAGGGACCTACGAGCAGTACTTC. It translates to CASPAGTGTYEQYF.